Sequencing of this T cell receptor (beta chain) was carried out in a study of control samples from healthy donors and cancer patients. Germline lookup yields CDR1 GTSNPN and CDR2 SVGIG (reference sequence). The CDR3 runs to 13 residues. The V gene lost 2 bases and the J gene lost 1 base, with 8 bases spanning the gap. Only in-frame clones appear in the TCRdb table, and some are missing; sequencing was by immunoSEQ multiplex PCR. This table has about 120,000 clones, approximately 90% appearing once. The chain has TRBV30 and TRBJ1-1; D remains ambiguous. Sequencing was done on a sample of blood. The clonotype originates from a man between 25 and 39 years old in good health. The CDR3: CAWSITANTEAFF. In nucleotides, the CDR3 is TGTGCCTGGAGTATCACGGCGAACACTGAAGCTTTCTTT.